This T cell receptor (beta chain) was sequenced for a study of PD-1 blockade in classical Hodgkin lymphoma. About the research overall: Treatment was intravenous nivolumab, 3 mg/kg every 2 weeks, until progression.

Time point given: cycle 4 day 1 (C4D1), after five to seven weeks of nivolumab. Autologous stem cell transplantation was followed by relapse in every patient, and brentuximab vedotin exposure varied. CDR3 length equals 14 residues. Trimming pared 7 bases from V and 1 base from J, leaving 13 bases between. The germline V gene has CDR1 SGHAT and CDR2 FQNNGV. Here immunoSEQ multiplex PCR was the method, and the copy in TCRdb shows in-frame clones only, minus some. The table has 75,000 to 95,000 clones, more than 80% seen once. The material sequenced was peripheral blood mononuclear cells (PBMCs), taken before the fourth cycle of nivolumab. This clonotype was obtained from a human donor with classical Hodgkin lymphoma. V is TRBV11-2 and J is TRBJ1-1; possible D gene TRBD1, 5 bases. CDR3 in DNA: TGTGCCAGCATCCTAACGGGGCAGAACACTGAAGCTTTCTTT. Residues: CASILTGQNTEAFF.